Described below is a single T cell receptor beta chain sequence and its context. These data belong to a study of cytomegalovirus exposure and HLA in healthy donors. V lost 5 bases and J 3 bases, leaving 26 bases between the germline ends. The CDR3 covers 18 residues. Germline CDR1 and CDR2: SGHNT and YYREEE (reference sequence). The PCR was carried out with 60 Vbeta primers and 13 Jbeta primers. Sequenced by immunoSEQ multiplex PCR; TCRdb stores in-frame clones only, minus some. Of over 120,000 clones detected, around 80% appear once; the ten largest clones hold around 3.2%. The chain is built from TRBV5-4 and TRBJ1-2; no definite D call. The source of this sequence is a female donor in good health and CMV-seronegative. Specimen: PBMCs. CDR3 bases: TGTGCCAGCAGTCAAAATGTTGGAGGGTTGTCTCAAGACTATGGCTACACCTTC. Translated: CASSQNVGGLSQDYGYTF.